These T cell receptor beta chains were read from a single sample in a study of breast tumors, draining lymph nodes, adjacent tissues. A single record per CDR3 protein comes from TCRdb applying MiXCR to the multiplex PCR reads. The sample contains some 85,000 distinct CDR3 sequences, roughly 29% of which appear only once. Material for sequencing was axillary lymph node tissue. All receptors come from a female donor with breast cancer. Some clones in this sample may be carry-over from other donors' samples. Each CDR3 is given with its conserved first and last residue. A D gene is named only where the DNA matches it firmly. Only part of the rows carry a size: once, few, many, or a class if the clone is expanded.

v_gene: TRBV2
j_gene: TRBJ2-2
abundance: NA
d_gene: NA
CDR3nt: NA
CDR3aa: CASSEGTGIYEQYFGPGTGELFF

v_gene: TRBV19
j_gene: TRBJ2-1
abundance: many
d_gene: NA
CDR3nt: TGTGCCAGTAGTCAAAGAAATGAGCAGTTCTTC
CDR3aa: CASSQRNEQFF

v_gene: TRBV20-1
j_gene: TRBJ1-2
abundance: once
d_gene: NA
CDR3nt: TGCAGTGCTAGAACGCAAGGATTTAACTCTGGCTACACCTTC
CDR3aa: CSARTQGFNSGYTF

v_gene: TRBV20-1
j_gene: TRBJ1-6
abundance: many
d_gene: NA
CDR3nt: TGCAGTGCTAGAGCGGGCCTGGGGCATTCACCCCTCCACTTT
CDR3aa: CSARAGLGHSPLHF

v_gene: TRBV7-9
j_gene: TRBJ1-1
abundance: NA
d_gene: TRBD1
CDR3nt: TGTGCCAGCAGCTTAGCGAGGGGGGCAGGGGGTCGGAACACTGAAGCTTTCTTT
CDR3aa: CASSLARGAGGRNTEAFF

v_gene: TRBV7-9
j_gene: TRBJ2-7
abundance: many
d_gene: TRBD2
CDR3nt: TGTGCCAGCAGCTTTCGATACGGCGGGAGCTCCTACGAGCAGTACTTC
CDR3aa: CASSFRYGGSSYEQYF

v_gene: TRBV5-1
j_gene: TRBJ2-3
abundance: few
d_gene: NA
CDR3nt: TGCGCCAGCAGTTCTCAAGGAGATACGCAGTATTTT
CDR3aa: CASSSQGDTQYF

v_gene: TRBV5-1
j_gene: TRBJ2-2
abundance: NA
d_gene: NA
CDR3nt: TGCGCCAGCAACCAGGGCAGCGAACACCGCGGGGAGCTGTTTTTT
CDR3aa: CASNQGSEHRGELFF

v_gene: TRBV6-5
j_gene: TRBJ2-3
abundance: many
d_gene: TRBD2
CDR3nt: TGTGCCAGCAGTTGGGCTAGCGGGAGGACAGATACGCAGTATTTT
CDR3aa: CASSWASGRTDTQYF

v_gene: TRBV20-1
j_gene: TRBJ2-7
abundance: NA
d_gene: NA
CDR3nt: TGCAGTGCTAGAGATGGATCGGGAGCCACCTACGAGCAGCACTTC
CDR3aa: CSARDGSGATYEQHF

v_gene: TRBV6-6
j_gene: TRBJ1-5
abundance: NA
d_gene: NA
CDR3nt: TGTGCCAGCAGTCACGGAGGGGGAATGACAAGCAATCAGCCCCAGCATTTT
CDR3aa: CASSHGGGMTSNQPQHF

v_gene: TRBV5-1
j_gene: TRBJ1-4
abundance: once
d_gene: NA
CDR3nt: TGCGCCAGCAGCTTACTCCCGCGTGGACAGTCGACTAATGAAAAACTGCTTTTT
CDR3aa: CASSLLPRGQSTNEKLLF

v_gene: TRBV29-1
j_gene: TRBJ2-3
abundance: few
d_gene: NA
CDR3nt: TGCAGCGTTGGGTCACTAGCACCAGATACGCAGTATTTT
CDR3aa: CSVGSLAPDTQYF

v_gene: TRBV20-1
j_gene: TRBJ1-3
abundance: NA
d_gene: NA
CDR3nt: TGCAGTGCTAGAAGCGAACCGGGACCGATGAGCTCTGGAAACACCATATATTTT
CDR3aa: CSARSEPGPMSSGNTIYF

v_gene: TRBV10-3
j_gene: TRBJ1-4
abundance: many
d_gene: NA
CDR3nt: TGTGCCATCAGCGACCGACATAAGGGGCGGTTGGATGAAAAACTGTTTTTT
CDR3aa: CAISDRHKGRLDEKLFF

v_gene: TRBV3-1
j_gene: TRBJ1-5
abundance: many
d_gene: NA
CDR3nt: TGTGCCAGCAGCTTGGGACACCAGAGCAATCAGCCCCAGCATTTT
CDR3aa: CASSLGHQSNQPQHF

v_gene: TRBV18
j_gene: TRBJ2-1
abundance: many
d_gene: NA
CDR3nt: TGTGCCAGCTCACCGACGGGACAAAGTACAAATGAGCAGTTCTTC
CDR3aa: CASSPTGQSTNEQFF